Sequencing of this TCR beta chain was carried out in a study of blood T cell repertoires in COVID-19. Study at large: Samples came from the United States, Italy and Spain, spanning acute and convalescent COVID-19. The cDNA or gDNA used as material had been derived from T cells, B-cell-depleted T cells, or PBMCs.

Study processing details: Quantification of nucleated cells was approximated via reference gene primer amplification. Produced via immunoSEQ multiplex PCR; TCRdb's table is partial and in-frame only. That table gives V, J and clone size, and the DNA gave D and trimming. The sample consists of about 69,000 clones, under 85% of them appearing once. This clone was counted a single time. The sequenced sample was peripheral blood. This TCR was sampled from a man in his sixties with acute or convalescent COVID-19.

The CDR3 is CASSLMPHGNEKLFF. Here the CDR3 DNA reads TGTGCCAGCAGCTTGATGCCGCACGGTAATGAAAAACTGTTTTTT. The rearrangement uses TRBV5-5 and TRBJ1-4; D ambiguous. The CDR3 length is 15 residues. V shed 1 base and J shed 4 bases, with 11 bases lying between them. Germline loops: CDR1 SGHKS, CDR2 YYEKEE (reference sequence).